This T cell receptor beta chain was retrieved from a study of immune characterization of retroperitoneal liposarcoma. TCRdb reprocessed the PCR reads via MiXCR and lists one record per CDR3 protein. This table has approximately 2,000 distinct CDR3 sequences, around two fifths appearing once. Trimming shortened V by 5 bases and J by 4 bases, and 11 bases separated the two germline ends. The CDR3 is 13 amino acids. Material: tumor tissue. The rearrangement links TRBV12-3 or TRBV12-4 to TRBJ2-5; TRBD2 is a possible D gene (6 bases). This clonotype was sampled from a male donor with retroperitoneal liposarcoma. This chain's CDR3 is CASSGGKRETQYF. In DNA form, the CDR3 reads TGTGCCAGCAGTGGGGGGAAGCGAGAGACCCAGTACTTC.